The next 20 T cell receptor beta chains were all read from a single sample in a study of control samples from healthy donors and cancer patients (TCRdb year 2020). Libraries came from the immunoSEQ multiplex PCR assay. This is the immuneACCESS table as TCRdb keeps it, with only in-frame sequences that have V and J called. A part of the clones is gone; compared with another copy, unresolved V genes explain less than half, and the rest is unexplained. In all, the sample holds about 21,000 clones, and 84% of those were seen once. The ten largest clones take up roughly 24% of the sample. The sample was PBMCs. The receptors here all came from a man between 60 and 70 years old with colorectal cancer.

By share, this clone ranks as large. CDR3 sequence: CASSYVSGTEAFF. CDR3 sequence (DNA): TGTGCCAGCAGTTACGTCTCAGGGACTGAAGCTTTCTTT. The V gene is TRBV6-5, the J gene TRBJ1-1, with D perhaps TRBD1 (5 bases). Germline CDR1 MNHEY, CDR2 SVGAGI. The CDR3 is made up of 13 amino acids. The germline V and J ends were trimmed by 2 bases and 5 bases, with 9 bases remaining between them.

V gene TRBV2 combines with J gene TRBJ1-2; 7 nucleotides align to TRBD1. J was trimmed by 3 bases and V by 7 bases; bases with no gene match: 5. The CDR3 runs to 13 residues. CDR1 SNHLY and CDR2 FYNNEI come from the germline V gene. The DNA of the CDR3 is TGTGCCAGCATCAAAGGGACAGACTATGGCTACACCTTC. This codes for CASIKGTDYGYTF.

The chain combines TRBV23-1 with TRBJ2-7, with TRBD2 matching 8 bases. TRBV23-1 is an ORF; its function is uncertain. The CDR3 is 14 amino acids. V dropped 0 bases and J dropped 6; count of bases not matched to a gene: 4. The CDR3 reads CASSQSRGGLEQYF. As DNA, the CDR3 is TGCGCCAGCAGTCAATCACGGGGGGGGCTCGAGCAGTACTTC.

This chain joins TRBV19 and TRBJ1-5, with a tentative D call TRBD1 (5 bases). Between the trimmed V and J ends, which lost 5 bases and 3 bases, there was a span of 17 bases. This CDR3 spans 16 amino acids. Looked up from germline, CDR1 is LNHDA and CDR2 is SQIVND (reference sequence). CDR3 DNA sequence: TGTGCCAGTAGTCCCCAAGCGGCAGGGACCAATCAGCCCCAGCATTTT. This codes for CASSPQAAGTNQPQHF.

The CDR3 loop is CASSLAGAPTDTQYF. CDR3 DNA sequence: TGTGCCAGCAGCTTAGCAGGGGCCCCCACAGATACGCAGTATTTT. V gene TRBV11-2 combines with J gene TRBJ2-3, with D perhaps TRBD1 (6 bases). Germline loops: CDR1 SGHAT, CDR2 FQNNGV. Between the trimmed V and J ends, which lost 1 base and 2 bases, there was a span of 10 bases. CDR3 length equals 15 residues.

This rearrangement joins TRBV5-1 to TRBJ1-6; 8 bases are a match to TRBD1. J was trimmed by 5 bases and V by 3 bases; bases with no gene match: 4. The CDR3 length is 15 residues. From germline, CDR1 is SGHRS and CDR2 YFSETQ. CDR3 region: CASSSGQGDNSPLHF. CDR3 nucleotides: TGCGCCAGCAGCTCCGGACAGGGTGATAATTCACCCCTCCACTTT.

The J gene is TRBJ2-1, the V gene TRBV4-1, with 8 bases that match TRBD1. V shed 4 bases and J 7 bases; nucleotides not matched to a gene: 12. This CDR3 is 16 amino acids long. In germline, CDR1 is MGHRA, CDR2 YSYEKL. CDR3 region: CASSPGILRQGNEQFF. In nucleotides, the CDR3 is TGCGCCAGCAGCCCCGGGATCCTAAGACAGGGGAATGAGCAGTTCTTC.

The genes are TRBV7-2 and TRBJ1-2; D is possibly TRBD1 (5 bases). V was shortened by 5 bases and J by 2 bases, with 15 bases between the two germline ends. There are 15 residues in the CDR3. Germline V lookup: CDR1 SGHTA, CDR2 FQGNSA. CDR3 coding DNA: TGTGCCAGCAGCCAAAGGGAGGGGTCGAACTATGGCTACACCTTC. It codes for CASSQREGSNYGYTF. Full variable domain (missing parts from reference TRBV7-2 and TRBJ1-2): GAGVSQSPSNKVTEKGKDVELRCDPISGHTALYWYRQSLGQGLEFLIYFQGNSAPDKSGLPSDRFSAERTGGSVSTLTIQRTQQEDSAVYLCASSQREGSNYGYTFGSGTRLTVV.

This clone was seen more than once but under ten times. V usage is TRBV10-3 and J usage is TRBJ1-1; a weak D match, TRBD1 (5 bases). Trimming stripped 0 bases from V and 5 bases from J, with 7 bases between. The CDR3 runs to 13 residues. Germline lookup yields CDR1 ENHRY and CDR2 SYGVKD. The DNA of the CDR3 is TGTGCCATCAGTGAGTCGGCAGGGACTGAAGCTTTCTTT. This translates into CAISESAGTEAFF.

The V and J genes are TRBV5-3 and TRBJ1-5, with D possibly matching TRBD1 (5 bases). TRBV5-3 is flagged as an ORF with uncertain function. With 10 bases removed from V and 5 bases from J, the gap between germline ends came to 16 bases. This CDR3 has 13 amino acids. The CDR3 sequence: CASRRGGDQPQHF. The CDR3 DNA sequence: TGTGCCTCCCGGCGGGGGGGGGATCAGCCCCAGCATTTT.

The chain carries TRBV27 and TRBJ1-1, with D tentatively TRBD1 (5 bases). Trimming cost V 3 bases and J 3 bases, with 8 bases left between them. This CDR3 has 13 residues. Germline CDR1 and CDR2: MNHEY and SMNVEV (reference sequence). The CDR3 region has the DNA TGTGCCAGCAGTTTCAGGGAATACACTGAAGCTTTCTTT. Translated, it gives CASSFREYTEAFF.

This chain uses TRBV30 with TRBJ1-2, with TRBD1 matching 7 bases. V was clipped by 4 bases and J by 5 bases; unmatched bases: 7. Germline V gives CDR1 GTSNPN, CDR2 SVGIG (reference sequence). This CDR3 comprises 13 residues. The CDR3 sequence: CAWTMTGKYGYTF. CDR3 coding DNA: TGTGCCTGGACCATGACAGGGAAGTATGGCTACACCTTC.

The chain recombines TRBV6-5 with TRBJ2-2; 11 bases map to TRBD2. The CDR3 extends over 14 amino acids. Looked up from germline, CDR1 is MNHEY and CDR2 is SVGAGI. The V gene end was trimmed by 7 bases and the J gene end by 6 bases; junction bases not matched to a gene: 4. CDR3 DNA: TGTGCCAGCATGGGGACTAGCGGCGCCGGGGAGCTGTTTTTT. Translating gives CASMGTSGAGELFF.

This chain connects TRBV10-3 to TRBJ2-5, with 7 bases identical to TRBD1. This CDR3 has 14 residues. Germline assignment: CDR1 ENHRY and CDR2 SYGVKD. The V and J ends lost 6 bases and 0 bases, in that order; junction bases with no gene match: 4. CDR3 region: CAISAGTDQETQYF. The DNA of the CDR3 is TGTGCCATCAGCGCCGGGACAGACCAAGAGACCCAGTACTTC.

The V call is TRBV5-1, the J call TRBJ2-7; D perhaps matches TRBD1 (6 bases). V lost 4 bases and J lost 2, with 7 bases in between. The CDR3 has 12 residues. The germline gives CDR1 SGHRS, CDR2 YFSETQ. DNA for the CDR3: TGCGCCAGCAGCGGACAGACCTACGAGCAGTACTTC. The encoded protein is CASSGQTYEQYF.

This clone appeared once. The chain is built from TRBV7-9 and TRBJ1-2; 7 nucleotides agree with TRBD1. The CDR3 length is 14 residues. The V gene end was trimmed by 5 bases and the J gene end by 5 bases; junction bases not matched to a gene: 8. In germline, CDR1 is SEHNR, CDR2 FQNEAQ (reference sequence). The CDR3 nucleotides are TGTGCCAGCAGCCTAGGAGGGGGCCGGTATGGCTACACCTTC. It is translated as CASSLGGGRYGYTF.

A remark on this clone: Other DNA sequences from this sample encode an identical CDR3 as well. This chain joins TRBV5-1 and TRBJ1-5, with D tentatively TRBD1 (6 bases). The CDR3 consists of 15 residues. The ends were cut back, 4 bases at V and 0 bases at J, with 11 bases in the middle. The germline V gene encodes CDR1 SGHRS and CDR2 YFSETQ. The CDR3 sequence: CASSLEGGSNQPQHF. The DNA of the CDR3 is TGCGCCAGCAGCCTCGAGGGGGGTAGCAATCAGCCCCAGCATTTT.

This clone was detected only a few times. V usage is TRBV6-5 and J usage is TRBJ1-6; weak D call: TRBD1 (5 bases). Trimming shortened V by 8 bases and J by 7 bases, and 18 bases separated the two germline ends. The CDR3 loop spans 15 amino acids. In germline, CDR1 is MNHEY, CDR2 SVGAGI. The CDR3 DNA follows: TGTGCCAGCCTTCGGTCACAGGTTGAGAATTCACCCCTCCACTTT. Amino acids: CASLRSQVENSPLHF.

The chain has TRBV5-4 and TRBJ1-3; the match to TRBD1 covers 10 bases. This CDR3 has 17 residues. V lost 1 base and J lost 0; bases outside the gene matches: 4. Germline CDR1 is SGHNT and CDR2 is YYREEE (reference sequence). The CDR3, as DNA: TGTGCCAGCAGCTTGCGACAGGGGGCTTCCTCTGGAAACACCATATATTTT. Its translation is CASSLRQGASSGNTIYF.

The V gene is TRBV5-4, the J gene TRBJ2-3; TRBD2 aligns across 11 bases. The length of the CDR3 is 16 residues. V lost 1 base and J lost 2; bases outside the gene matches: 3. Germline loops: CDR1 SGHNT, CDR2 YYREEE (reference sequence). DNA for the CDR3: TGTGCCAGCAGCTTGCGACTAGCGGGGTTCACAGATACGCAGTATTTT. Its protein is CASSLRLAGFTDTQYF.